Listed here are 6 T cell receptor beta chains from one sample, sequenced in a study of regulatory T cells in long-lasting Graves disease. Relying on iRepertoire HTBI primers and Arm-PCR of CDR3 regions, the team built TCR beta libraries. Via MiXCR, TCRdb re-called the multiplex PCR reads, giving one row per CDR3 protein. The sample records about 530,000 distinct CDR3 sequences, 15% to 20% being singletons. Time point described: newly diagnosed GD, antithyroid drugs for less than 3 months. From PBMCs, RNA was extracted and then used to make the TCR library. These data were likewise used in another study, on T cells in Graves' hyperthyroidism and ophthalmopathy.

Source: peripheral blood mononuclear cells (PBMCs), taken at new diagnosis, from a patient treated with antithyroid drugs. Receptor source: a woman aged 35-60 years with Graves disease.

Ten or more counts support this clonotype. J is TRBJ1-5 and V is TRBV5-6; no clear D. V dropped 1 base and J dropped 7 bases, with 18 bases sitting between them. The V gene's germline CDR1 is SGHDT and CDR2 YYEEEE. The CDR3 spans 16 residues. The DNA for the CDR3 is TGTGCCAGCAGCTTGAGGAGGGTCAAAAAGACGCAGCCCCAGCATTTT. It translates to CASSLRRVKKTQPQHF. The full variable domain, with the rest looked up from reference TRBV5-6 and TRBJ1-5, is DAGVTQSPTHLIKTRGQQVTLRCSPKSGHDTVSWYQQALGQGPQFIFQYYEEEERQRGNFPDRFSGHQFPNYSSELNVNALLLGDSALYLCASSLRRVKKTQPQHFGDGTRLSIL.

This rearrangement joins TRBV6-1 to TRBJ1-2; the D is unclear. With 8 bases removed from V and 1 base from J, the gap between germline ends came to 8 bases. The CDR3 is made up of 12 amino acids. The germline V gene has CDR1 MNHNS and CDR2 SASEGT. Here the CDR3 DNA reads TGTGCCAGCCTCACCCATAACTATGGCTACACCTTC. Amino acid sequence: CASLTHNYGYTF.

Worth noting for this clonotype: A much larger clone differs from this one at a single base, so this may be a read error. The chain joins TRBV2 to TRBJ2-4; 10 nucleotides align to TRBD2. This CDR3 has 16 amino acids. Germline assignment: CDR1 SNHLY and CDR2 FYNNEI. V lost 1 base, J lost 13 bases, and 13 bases stayed unmatched. The CDR3 nucleotides are TGTGCCAGCAGTGAAGTGGGACTAGCGTTTCGCAATGAGCAGTACTTC. Its translation: CASSEVGLAFRNEQYF.

This clonotype was seen more than once but under ten times. A read error is possible here, since a much larger clone lies one base away. The J gene is TRBJ1-5, the V gene TRBV6-2 or TRBV6-3; maybe TRBD1 (5 bases). The length of the CDR3 is 14 residues. CDR1 MNHEY and CDR2 SVGEGT come from the germline V gene. With 5 bases removed from V and 1 base from J, the gap between germline ends came to 9 bases. This CDR3 is CASSARESNQPQHF. DNA for the CDR3: TGTGCCAGCAGTGCCAGGGAGAGCAATCAGCCCCAGCATTTT.

This clonotype was observed a few times. The chain links TRBV28 to TRBJ1-5; no clear D. V lost 9 bases to trimming and J lost 4 bases, with 10 bases between them. CDR1 MDHEN and CDR2 SYDVKM come from the germline V gene. There are 12 residues in the CDR3. CDR3 coding DNA: TGTGCCAGGGAAGCTTCTAATCAGCCCCAGCATTTT. Amino acid sequence: CAREASNQPQHF.

This clonotype was counted at least ten times. The CDR3, as DNA: TGCAGTGCTATTGCAGGACTCTATGGCTACACCTTC. This gives the protein CSAIAGLYGYTF. V usage is TRBV20-1 and J usage is TRBJ1-2; D call uncertain. CDR3 length equals 12 residues. Trimming removed 4 bases at V and 4 bases at J, with 10 bases between. CDR1 is DFQATT, CDR2 SNEGSKA, per germline (reference sequence).